This T cell receptor (beta chain) was recorded in a study of T cell repertoires in cytomegalovirus infection. General study findings and limits: Summed frequency of public TCR beta families distinguished CMV carriers with the relevant HLA.

A word on this clonotype: Its cognate antigen is unknown.

TCRdb called the reads again in MiXCR, with one record for every CDR3 protein. The top ten hold more than 12% of the sample, which has about 920,000 distinct CDR3 sequences, around 30% seen once. The germline V gene encodes CDR1 SNHLY and CDR2 FYNNEI. CDR3 length equals 12 residues. J is TRBJ1-5 and V is TRBV2; D unresolved. The clonotype was recovered from a human donor in good health (CMV status not recorded). Some clones in this sample may be carry-over from other donors' samples. The material sequenced was cultured CD8+ T cells from PBMCs, taken from culture after CMV antigen stimulation. The CDR3 DNA reads as TGTGTTACTGGGAATCTGAATCAGCCCCAGCATTTT. As protein: CVTGNLNQPQHF.